A single sample gave rise to the 2 T cell receptor beta chains below, sequenced in a study of a mutant IDH1 vaccine in newly diagnosed glioma (TCRdb year 2021). The library was built by means of the immunoSEQ multiplex PCR assay. This immuneACCESS table, as held by TCRdb, lists in-frame sequences with V and J called but not all clones. Of the missing ones, under half trace to an unresolved V gene in checked studies; the others have no known cause. This sample is represented by about 50,000 clones; 78% of them were singletons. Approximately 5.2% of the sample belongs to the ten largest clones. Their recognized antigens are unknown. The time point label here, explained by the study, means: week 5, during vaccination. Each vaccine dose, consisting of 300 ug of a 20-mer mutant IDH1 peptide in Montanide, was administered subcutaneously with topical imiquimod. The material was PBMCs, obtained from a glioma patient whose treatment included an IDH1 peptide vaccine. Receptors originate from a man aged 45-60 years with glioma.

The sample holds one count of this clone. The rearrangement uses TRBV7-6 and TRBJ1-5, with 7 bases lining up with TRBD1. Germline V gene data show CDR1 as SGHVS and CDR2 as FNYEAQ. J gave up 4 bases and V 1 base, and 7 bases lay outside the gene matches. The CDR3 loop spans 16 amino acids. CDR3 bases: TGTGCCAGCAGCTTAGGGGGAGGGGGCCCTAATCAGCCCCAGCATTTT. Protein sequence: CASSLGGGGPNQPQHF. Together with reference TRBV7-6 and TRBJ1-5, the CDR3 gives the full variable domain: GAGVSQSPRYKVTKRGQDVALRCDPISGHVSLYWYRQALGQGPEFLTYFNYEAQQDKSGLPNDRFSAERPEGSISTLTIQRTEQRDSAMYRCASSLGGGGPNQPQHFGDGTRLSIL.

The V gene is TRBV29-1, the J gene TRBJ1-1; possible D gene TRBD1, 6 bases. Germline-derived CDR1 and CDR2 are SQVTM and ANQGSEA. This CDR3 comprises 13 residues. Trimming shortened V by 7 bases and J by 0 bases, and 12 bases separated the two germline ends. The CDR3 sequence: CSATGHLNTEAFF. CDR3 sequence (DNA): TGCAGCGCCACGGGACACCTGAACACTGAAGCTTTCTTT.